This T cell receptor beta chain was recovered during a study of T cell changes during pregnancy in multiple sclerosis. The protocol was immunoSEQ multiplex PCR, while the TCRdb copy is restricted to in-frame clones and leaves out a portion. The table records 30,000 to 35,000 clones, less than 95% of them present only once. Looked up from germline, CDR1 is LNHDA and CDR2 is SQIVND (reference sequence). Trimming shortened V by 6 bases and J by 0 bases, and 12 bases separated the two germline ends. This CDR3 contains 15 residues. This receptor was taken from a female donor with multiple sclerosis, enrolled in a pregnancy study. Source: CD8+ T cells from peripheral blood mononuclear cells, taken before pregnancy. V is TRBV19 and J is TRBJ1-5, with a weak D call TRBD1 (6 bases). CDR3 amino acids: CASRWDKYSNQPQHF. DNA of the CDR3: TGTGCCAGTAGATGGGACAAATATAGCAATCAGCCCCAGCATTTT.